A single sample gave rise to the 4 T cell receptor beta chains below, sequenced in a study of blood T cell repertoires in COVID-19. Data came from immunoSEQ multiplex PCR; TCRdb stores just in-frame clones and leaves some out. The sample shows under 80,000 clones, around 85% of them seen only once. Sequencing was performed on peripheral blood. These receptors all come from a human donor in a cohort sampled during active COVID-19.

This clone was observed a single time. In DNA, the CDR3 is TGCGCCAGCAGCTTGGTGACACCAAGCACAGATACGCAGTATTTT. Protein product: CASSLVTPSTDTQYF. This chain links TRBV5-1 with TRBJ2-3; no reliable D call. The V gene lost 0 bases and the J gene lost 0 bases, with 8 bases spanning the gap. The CDR3 loop spans 15 amino acids. CDR1 and CDR2 (germline): SGHRS, YFSETQ.

The chain links TRBV2 to TRBJ1-2; 7 bases are a match to TRBD1. This CDR3 contains 13 residues. Germline V CDR1 and CDR2: SNHLY, FYNNEI. The junction had 8 bases not matched to a gene; V was cut back by 7 bases and J by 6 bases. The DNA for the CDR3 is TGTGCCAGCAACAGGGGATACGGACATGGCTACACCTTC. Its translation: CASNRGYGHGYTF.

The chain employs TRBV20-1 and TRBJ1-1; 10 nucleotides line up with TRBD1. Germline V lookup: CDR1 DFQATT, CDR2 SNEGSKA (reference sequence). This CDR3 is 15 amino acids long. Losses at the gene ends were 3 bases for V and 3 bases for J; bases not matched to a gene: 7. The DNA of the CDR3 is TGCAGTGCTAGTCCCCCGGACAGGGGGGACACTGAAGCTTTCTTT. Its translation is CSASPPDRGDTEAFF.

A single count supports this clone. The CDR3, as DNA: TGTGCCAGTAGTACGGGGACAGGGTACGAGCAGTACTTC. Translation: CASSTGTGYEQYF. This chain connects TRBV19 to TRBJ2-7, with 9 bases matching TRBD1. Unmatched junction bases numbered 2, after V lost 4 bases and J lost 4 bases. CDR1 is LNHDA, CDR2 SQIVND, per germline (reference sequence). The CDR3 is 13 residues long.